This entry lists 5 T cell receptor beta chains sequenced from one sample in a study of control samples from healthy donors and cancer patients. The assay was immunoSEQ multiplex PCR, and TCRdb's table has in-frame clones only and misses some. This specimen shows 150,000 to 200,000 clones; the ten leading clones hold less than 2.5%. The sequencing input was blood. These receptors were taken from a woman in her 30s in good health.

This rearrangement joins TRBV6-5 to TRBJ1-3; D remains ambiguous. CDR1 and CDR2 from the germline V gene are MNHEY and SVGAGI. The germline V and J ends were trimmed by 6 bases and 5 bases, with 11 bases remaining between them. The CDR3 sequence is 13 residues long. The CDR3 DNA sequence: TGTGCCAGCAGGTTTTTGGGCAGAAACACCATATATTTT. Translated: CASRFLGRNTIYF.

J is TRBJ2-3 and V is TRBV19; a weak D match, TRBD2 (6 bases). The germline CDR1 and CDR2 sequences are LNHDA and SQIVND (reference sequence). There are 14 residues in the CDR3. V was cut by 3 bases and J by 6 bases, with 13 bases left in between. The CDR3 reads CASSIRGTRDTQYF. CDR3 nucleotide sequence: TGTGCCAGTAGTATTCGGGGGACCCGCGATACGCAGTATTTT.

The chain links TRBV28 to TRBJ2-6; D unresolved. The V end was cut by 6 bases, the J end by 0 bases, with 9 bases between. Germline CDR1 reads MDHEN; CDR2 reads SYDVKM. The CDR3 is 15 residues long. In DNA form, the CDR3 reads TGTGCCAGCAGGACGGAGAGCTCTGGGGCCAACGTCCTGACTTTC. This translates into CASRTESSGANVLTF.

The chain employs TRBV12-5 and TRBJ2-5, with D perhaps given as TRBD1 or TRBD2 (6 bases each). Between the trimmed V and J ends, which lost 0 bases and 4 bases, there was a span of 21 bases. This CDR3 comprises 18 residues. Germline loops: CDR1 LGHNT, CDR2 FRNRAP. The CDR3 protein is CASGLVLVAGEDRETQYF. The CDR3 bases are TGTGCTAGTGGTTTGGTACTGGTGGCAGGGGAGGATCGAGAGACCCAGTACTTC. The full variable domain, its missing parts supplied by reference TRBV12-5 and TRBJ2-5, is DARVTQTPRHKVTEMGQEVTMRCQPILGHNTVFWYRQTMMQGLELLAYFRNRAPLDDSGMPKDRFSAEMPDATLATLKIQPSEPRDSAVYFCASGLVLVAGEDRETQYFGPGTRLLVL.

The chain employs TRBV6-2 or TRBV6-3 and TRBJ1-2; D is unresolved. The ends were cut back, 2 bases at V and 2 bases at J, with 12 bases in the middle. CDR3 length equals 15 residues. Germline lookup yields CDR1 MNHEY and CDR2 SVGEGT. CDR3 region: CASSYRSTHNYGYTF. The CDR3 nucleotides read TGTGCCAGCAGTTACCGTAGTACACACAACTATGGCTACACCTTC.